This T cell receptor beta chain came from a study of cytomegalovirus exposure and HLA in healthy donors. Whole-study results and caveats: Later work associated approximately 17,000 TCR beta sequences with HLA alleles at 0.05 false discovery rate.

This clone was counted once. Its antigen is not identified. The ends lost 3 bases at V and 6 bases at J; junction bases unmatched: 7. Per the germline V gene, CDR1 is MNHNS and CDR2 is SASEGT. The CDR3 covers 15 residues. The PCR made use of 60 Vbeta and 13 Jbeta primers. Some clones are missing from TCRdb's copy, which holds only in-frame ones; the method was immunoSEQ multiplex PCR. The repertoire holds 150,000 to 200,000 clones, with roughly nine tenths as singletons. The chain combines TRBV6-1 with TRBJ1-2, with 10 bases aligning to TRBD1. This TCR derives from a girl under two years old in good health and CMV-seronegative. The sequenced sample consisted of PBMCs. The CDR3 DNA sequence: TGTGCCAGCAGTGAGCCCGGGACAGGGGTCGATGGCTACACCTTC. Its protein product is CASSEPGTGVDGYTF.